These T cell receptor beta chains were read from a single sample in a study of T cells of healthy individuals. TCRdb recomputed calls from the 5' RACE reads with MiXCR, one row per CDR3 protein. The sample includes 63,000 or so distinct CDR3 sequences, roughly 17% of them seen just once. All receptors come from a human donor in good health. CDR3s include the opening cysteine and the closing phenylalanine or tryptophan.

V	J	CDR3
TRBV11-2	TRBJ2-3	CASSLDLVAAGTDTQYF
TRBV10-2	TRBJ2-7	CASSPGQISYEQYF
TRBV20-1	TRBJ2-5	CSALRAGVWETQYF
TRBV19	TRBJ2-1	CASSFGLADSYNEQFF
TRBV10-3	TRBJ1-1	CAISTGENTEAFF
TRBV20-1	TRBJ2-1	CSARDQGNEQRAYNEQFF
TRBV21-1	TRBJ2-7	CASSKNYEQYF
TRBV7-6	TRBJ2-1	CASSTGTSGNEQFF
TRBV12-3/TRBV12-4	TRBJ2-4	CASSRQGAKNIQYF
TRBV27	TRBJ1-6	CASSFVTGINSPLHF
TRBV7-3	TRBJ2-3	CASSFTGVGDTQYF
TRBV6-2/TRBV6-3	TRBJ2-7	CATGLRGTSGSLREQYF
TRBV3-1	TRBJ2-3	CASSPRGQQSADTQYF
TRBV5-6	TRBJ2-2	CASSDGTGLTGELFF
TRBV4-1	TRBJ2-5	CASSRGSGREIGETQYF
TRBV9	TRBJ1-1	CASGKGWGTLEAFF
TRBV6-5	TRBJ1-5	CASRFQVDQPQHF
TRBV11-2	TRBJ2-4	CASSQPTGGKNIQYF
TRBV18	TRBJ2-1	CASSPGPQNYNEQFF
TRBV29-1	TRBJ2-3	CSGGRGGTDTQYF
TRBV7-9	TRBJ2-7	CASSLGGKGEQYF